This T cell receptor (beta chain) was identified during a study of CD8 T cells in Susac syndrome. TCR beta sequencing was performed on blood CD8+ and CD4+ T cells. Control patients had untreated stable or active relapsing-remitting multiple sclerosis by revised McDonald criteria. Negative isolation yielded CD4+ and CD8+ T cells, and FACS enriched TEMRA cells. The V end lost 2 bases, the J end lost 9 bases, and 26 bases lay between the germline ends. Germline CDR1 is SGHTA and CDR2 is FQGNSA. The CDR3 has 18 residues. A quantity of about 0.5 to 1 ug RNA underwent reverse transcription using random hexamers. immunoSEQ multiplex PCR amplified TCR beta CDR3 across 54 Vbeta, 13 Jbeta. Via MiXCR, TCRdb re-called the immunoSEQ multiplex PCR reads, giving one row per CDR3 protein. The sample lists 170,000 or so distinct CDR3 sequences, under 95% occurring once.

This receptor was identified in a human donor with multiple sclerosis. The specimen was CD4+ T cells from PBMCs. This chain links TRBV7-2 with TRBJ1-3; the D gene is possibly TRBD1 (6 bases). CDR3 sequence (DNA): TGTGCCAGCAGCTTAACCCTCGGGGGAGCACAGGGAACAGGCACCATATATTTT. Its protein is CASSLTLGGAQGTGTIYF.